This is a list of T cell receptor beta chains from one sample in a study of post-analysis software for immune sequencing data. TCRdb processed the PCR reads anew with MiXCR; each CDR3 protein has one entry. The sample has about 620,000 distinct CDR3 sequences; around 47% are singletons. Sequencing input: blood. All receptors come from a girl between 5 and 17 years old with multiple sclerosis. Both conserved end residues are part of each CDR3. A D gene is named only where the DNA matches it firmly. The size field is filled for only some rows; it gives once, few, many or a size class.

j_call,cdr3_length,v_call,d_call,clone_size,cdr3_nt,cdr3_aa
TRBJ2-7,16,TRBV4-1,-,once,TGCGCCAGCAGCCAAGAGTCATGGGGGGCGCGGGACGAGCAGTACTTC,CASSQESWGARDEQYF
TRBJ2-5,13,TRBV7-9,-,many,TGTGCCAGCAGCTTAGCAGGGGCAGAGACCCAGTACTTC,CASSLAGAETQYF
TRBJ2-7,15,TRBV4-1,TRBD2,-,TGCGCCAGCAGCCAAGAAACGGGAGGATCTTTCGAGCAGTACTTC,CASSQETGGSFEQYF
TRBJ2-3,11,TRBV20-1,-,many,TGCAGTGCTGGGACGGGGGATACGCAGTATTTT,CSAGTGDTQYF
TRBJ2-1,12,TRBV29-1,-,-,TGCAGCGTTGGGACCGAACTCGGGGAGCAGTTCTTC,CSVGTELGEQFF
TRBJ2-7,16,TRBV7-2,TRBD2,once,TGTGCCAGCAGCTTAGGGAGTCTAGCGGGAACCTACGAGCAGTACTTC,CASSLGSLAGTYEQYF
TRBJ2-3,15,TRBV20-1,TRBD2,-,TGCAGTGCTAACGATCTAGCGGGAGCAGTAGATACGCAGTATTTT,CSANDLAGAVDTQYF
TRBJ2-7,14,TRBV10-3,-,few,TGTGCCATCAGCTTCGACCAGGGAATGTCTGGGCAGTACTTC,CAISFDQGMSGQYF
TRBJ2-1,15,TRBV4-1,-,-,TGCGCTAGCAGCCAAGATTTGCGGATCTACAATGAGCAGTTCTTC,CASSQDLRIYNEQFF
TRBJ1-4,13,TRBV6-6,TRBD1,-,TGTGCCAGCAGTCAAAAGACAGGGGAAAAACTGTTTTTT,CASSQKTGEKLFF
TRBJ2-7,15,TRBV12-3/TRBV12-4,-,-,TGTGCCAGCAGTCCCCAGGGGGGGGTGACCTACGAGCAGTACTTC,CASSPQGGVTYEQYF
TRBJ2-1,16,TRBV12-3/TRBV12-4,TRBD2,-,TGTGCCAGCAGTTTAAGACAGCGGGGGAGCTACAATGAGCAGTTCTTC,CASSLRQRGSYNEQFF
TRBJ2-7,16,TRBV4-2,-,-,TGTGCCAGCAGCCAAGAGGCCAGGGGCTCGCGCTACGAGCAGTACTTC,CASSQEARGSRYEQYF
TRBJ2-1,16,TRBV11-1,TRBD2,-,TGTGCCAGCAATTTAGCGGGGGGTCTCTCCTACAATGAGCAGTTCTTC,CASNLAGGLSYNEQFF
TRBJ2-7,14,TRBV5-5,-,-,TGCGCCAGCAGCTTGGCCCAGGGGACCTACGAGCAGTACTTC,CASSLAQGTYEQYF
TRBJ1-4,18,TRBV3-1,-,-,TGTGCCAGCAGCCAAGATCTGATCAGCGGGGACTTGGGTGAAAAACTGTTTTTT,CASSQDLISGDLGEKLFF
TRBJ2-3,13,TRBV20-1,TRBD2,-,TGCAGTGCTATTGCTAGCGGGGCTGATACGCAGTATTTT,CSAIASGADTQYF
TRBJ2-5,12,TRBV20-1,-,-,TGCAGTGCTATCCAGGGGATCCCGGCCCAGTACTTC,CSAIQGIPAQYF
TRBJ2-7,16,TRBV20-1,-,-,TGCAGTGCTAGAGATCTCTATGGCGGATCAGCCTACGAGCAGTACTTC,CSARDLYGGSAYEQYF
TRBJ2-3,16,TRBV12-3/TRBV12-4,TRBD2,-,TGTGCCAGCAGTTCGGGGACTATACCTCAAGCAGATACGCAGTATTTT,CASSSGTIPQADTQYF
TRBJ2-7,15,TRBV4-1,-,few,TGCGCCAGCAGCCAAGATTCCACCCAGAACTACGAGCAGTACTTC,CASSQDSTQNYEQYF
TRBJ2-5,16,TRBV7-2,TRBD2,few,TGTGCCAGCAGCTTAGTACCTAGCGGGGGGGCCGGGACCCAGTACTTC,CASSLVPSGGAGTQYF
TRBJ2-1,14,TRBV24-1,TRBD1,-,TGTGCCACCAGTCTCGGACAGGGTTCTTCTGAGCAGTTCTTC,CATSLGQGSSEQFF
TRBJ2-1,13,TRBV18,-,-,TGTGCCAGCTCACCAACACTGAACAATGAGCAGTTCTTC,CASSPTLNNEQFF
TRBJ2-7,12,TRBV5-1,-,-,TGCGCCAGCAGCTTGAATAGGGCCGAGGAGTACTTC,CASSLNRAEEYF
TRBJ1-2,15,TRBV7-3,-,-,TGTGCCAGCAGCTTATTGGCAGGCTTTAACTATGGCTACACCTTC,CASSLLAGFNYGYTF
TRBJ2-1,14,TRBV12-3/TRBV12-4,TRBD1,few,TGTGCCAGCAGTTTGACAGGGACCTACAATGAGCAGTTCTTC,CASSLTGTYNEQFF
TRBJ2-1,15,TRBV6-6,TRBD2,-,TGTGCCAGCGACCAGAGCGGGAGGGGTTATGGCGAGCAGTTCTTC,CASDQSGRGYGEQFF
TRBJ2-1,14,TRBV20-1,-,-,TGCGGCCTGCCGGTGGGCGCTTCCTACAATGAGCAGTTCTTC,CGLPVGASYNEQFF
TRBJ2-7,16,TRBV6-2/TRBV6-3,TRBD2,-,TGTGCCAGCAGTAGAGCTGGACTAGCGCCCTCCTACGAGCAGTACTTC,CASSRAGLAPSYEQYF
TRBJ2-2,15,TRBV7-6,-,few,TGTGCCAGCAGCTTAGTGATAACCGGGGCCGGGGAGCTGTTTTTT,CASSLVITGAGELFF
TRBJ2-2,17,TRBV12-3/TRBV12-4,TRBD1,-,TGTGCCAGCAATGACGACAGGGGCCCACCGGGGACCGGGGAGCTGTTTTTT,CASNDDRGPPGTGELFF
TRBJ2-7,14,TRBV12-3/TRBV12-4,-,few,TGTGCCAGCAGCCCTAACAGGGGACTCTACGAGCAGTACTTC,CASSPNRGLYEQYF
TRBJ2-7,13,TRBV20-1,TRBD2,few,TGCAGTGCTCTCCTAGCGGGAGAAGACGAGCAGTACTTC,CSALLAGEDEQYF
TRBJ2-5,16,TRBV6-6,-,few,TGTGCCAGCAGTTTCGACCTCCCGGGGGCGGGAGAGACCCAGTACTTC,CASSFDLPGAGETQYF
TRBJ2-4,15,TRBV2,-,-,TGTGCCAGCAGCGGTGACCGCGTAGCCAAAAACATTCAGTACTTC,CASSGDRVAKNIQYF
TRBJ1-2,13,TRBV12-3/TRBV12-4,-,-,TGTGCCAGCAGACCTGACGGTCGATCGGGCTACACCTTC,CASRPDGRSGYTF
TRBJ2-1,15,TRBV6-5,-,-,TGTGACAGCAGTGCGCAACCAAATTCCTACAATGAGCAGTTCTTC,CDSSAQPNSYNEQFF
TRBJ2-1,15,TRBV7-8,-,few,TGTGCCAGCAGCTTAGCCCGGGTCAGGATGAATGAGCAGTTCTTC,CASSLARVRMNEQFF
TRBJ2-1,15,TRBV6-4,-,few,TGTGCCAGCAGTGATGGGTCCGGGTCCTACAATGAGCAGTTCTTC,CASSDGSGSYNEQFF
TRBJ2-5,16,TRBV6-2/TRBV6-3,-,few,TGTGCCAGCAGCCACGAACCGATTGAAACCCAAGAGACCCAGTACTTC,CASSHEPIETQETQYF
TRBJ1-2,12,TRBV10-2,-,-,TGCGCCAGCAGGGGAGACACCTATGGCTACACCTTC,CASRGDTYGYTF
TRBJ2-5,14,TRBV24-1,TRBD1,-,TGTGCCACCGGACCGGGACAGGGCGTCGAAGAGCAGTACTTC,CATGPGQGVEEQYF
TRBJ2-7,13,TRBV5-1,TRBD1,-,TGCGCCAGCAGCTTGGGGACAGGGGAGGGGCAGTACTTC,CASSLGTGEGQYF
TRBJ2-1,12,TRBV10-3,TRBD1,few,TGTGCCATCAGAGAGACAGGGGATGAGCAGTTCTTC,CAIRETGDEQFF